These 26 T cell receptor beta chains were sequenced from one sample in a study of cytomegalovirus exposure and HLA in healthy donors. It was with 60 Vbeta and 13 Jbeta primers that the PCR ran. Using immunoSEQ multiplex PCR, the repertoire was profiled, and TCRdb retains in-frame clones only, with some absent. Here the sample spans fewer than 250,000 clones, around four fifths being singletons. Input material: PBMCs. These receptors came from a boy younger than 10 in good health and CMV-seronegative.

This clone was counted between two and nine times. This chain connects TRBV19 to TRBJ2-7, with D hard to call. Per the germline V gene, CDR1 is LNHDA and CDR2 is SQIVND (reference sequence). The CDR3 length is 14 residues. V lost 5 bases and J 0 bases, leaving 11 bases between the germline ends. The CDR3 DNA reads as TGTGCCAGTAGTCACGACATCCGCTCCTACGAGCAGTACTTC. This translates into CASSHDIRSYEQYF.

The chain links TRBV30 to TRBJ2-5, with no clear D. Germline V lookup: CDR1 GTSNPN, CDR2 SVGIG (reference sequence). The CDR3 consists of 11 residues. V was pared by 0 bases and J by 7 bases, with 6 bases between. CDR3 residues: CAWSVLATQYF. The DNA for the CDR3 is TGTGCCTGGAGTGTCCTGGCGACCCAGTACTTC.

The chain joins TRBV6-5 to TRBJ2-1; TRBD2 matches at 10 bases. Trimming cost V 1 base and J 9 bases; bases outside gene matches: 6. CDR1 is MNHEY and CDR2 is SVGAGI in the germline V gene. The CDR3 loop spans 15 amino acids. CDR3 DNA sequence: TGTGCCAGCAGTTACTGGAGCGGGGGGGGTGGTGAGCAGTTCTTC. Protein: CASSYWSGGGGEQFF.

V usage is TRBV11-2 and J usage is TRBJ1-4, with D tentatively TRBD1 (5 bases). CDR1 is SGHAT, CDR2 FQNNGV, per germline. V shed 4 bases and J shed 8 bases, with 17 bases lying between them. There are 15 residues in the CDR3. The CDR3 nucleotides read TGTGCCAGCAGCTCCGGGAGGAGGGGAGGGGAAAAACTGTTTTTT. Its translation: CASSSGRRGGEKLFF.

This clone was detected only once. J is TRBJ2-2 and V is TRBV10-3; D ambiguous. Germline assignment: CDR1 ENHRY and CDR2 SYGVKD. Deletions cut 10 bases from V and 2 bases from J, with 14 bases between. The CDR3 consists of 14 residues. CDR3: CATSGEPNTGELFF. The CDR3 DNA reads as TGTGCCACCTCTGGTGAGCCCAACACCGGGGAGCTGTTTTTT.

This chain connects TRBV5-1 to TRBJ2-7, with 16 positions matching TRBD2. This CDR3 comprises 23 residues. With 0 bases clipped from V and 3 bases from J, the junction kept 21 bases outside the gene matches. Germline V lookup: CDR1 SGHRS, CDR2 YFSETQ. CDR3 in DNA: TGCGCCAGCAGCTTGGGGTTCTCTTCCGGGACTAGCGGGAGGGCCCCGAACCGCTACGAGCAGTACTTC. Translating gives CASSLGFSSGTSGRAPNRYEQYF.

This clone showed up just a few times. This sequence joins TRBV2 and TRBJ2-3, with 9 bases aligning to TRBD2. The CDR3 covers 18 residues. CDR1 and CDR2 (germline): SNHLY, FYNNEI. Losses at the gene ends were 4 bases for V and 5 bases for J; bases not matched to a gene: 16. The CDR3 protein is CASSARRPLAGAGDTQYF. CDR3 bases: TGTGCCAGCAGTGCCCGACGACCCTTAGCGGGAGCTGGAGATACGCAGTATTTT.

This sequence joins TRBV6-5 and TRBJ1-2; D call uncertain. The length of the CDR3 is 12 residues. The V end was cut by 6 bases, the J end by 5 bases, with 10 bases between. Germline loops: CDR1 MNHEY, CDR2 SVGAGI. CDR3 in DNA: TGTGCCAGCAGCCCCGCCGGGTATGGCTACACCTTC. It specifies CASSPAGYGYTF.

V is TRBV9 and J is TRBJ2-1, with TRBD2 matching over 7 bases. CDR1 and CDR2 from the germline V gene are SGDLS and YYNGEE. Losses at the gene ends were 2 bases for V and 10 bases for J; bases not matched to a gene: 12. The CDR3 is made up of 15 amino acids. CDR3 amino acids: CASSVGTTQRGEQFF. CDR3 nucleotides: TGTGCCAGCAGCGTCGGGACTACCCAACGCGGGGAGCAGTTCTTC.

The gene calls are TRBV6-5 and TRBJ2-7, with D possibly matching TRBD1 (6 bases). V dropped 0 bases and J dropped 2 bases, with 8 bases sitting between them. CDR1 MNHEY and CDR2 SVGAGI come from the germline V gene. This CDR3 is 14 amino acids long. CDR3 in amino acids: CASSYSRTAYEQYF. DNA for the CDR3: TGTGCCAGCAGTTACTCGAGGACAGCCTACGAGCAGTACTTC.

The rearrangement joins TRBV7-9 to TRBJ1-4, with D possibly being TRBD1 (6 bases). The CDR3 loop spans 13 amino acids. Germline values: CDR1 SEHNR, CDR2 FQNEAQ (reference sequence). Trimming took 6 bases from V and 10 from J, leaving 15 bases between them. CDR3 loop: CASSVQGSLKLFF. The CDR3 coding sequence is TGTGCCAGCAGTGTACAGGGATCTTTAAAACTGTTTTTT.

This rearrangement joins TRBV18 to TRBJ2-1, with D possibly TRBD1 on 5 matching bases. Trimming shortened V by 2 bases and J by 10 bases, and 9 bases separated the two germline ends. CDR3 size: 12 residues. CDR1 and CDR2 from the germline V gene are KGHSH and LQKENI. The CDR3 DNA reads TGTGCCAGCTCACCAGGACACCGCGAGCAGTTCTTC. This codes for CASSPGHREQFF.

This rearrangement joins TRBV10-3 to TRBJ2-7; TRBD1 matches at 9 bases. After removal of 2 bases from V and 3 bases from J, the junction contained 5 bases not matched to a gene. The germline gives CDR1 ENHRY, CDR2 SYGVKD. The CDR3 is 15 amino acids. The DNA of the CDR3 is TGTGCCATCAGTGAGAGGGGACAGGGATTCTACGAGCAGTACTTC. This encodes CAISERGQGFYEQYF.

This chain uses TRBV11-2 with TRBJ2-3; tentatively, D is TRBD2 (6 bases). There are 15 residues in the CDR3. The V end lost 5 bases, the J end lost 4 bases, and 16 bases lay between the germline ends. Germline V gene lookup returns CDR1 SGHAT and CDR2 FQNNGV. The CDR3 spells CASSRGLTSPDTQYF. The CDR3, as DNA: TGTGCCAGCAGCCGCGGACTAACCAGTCCAGATACGCAGTATTTT.

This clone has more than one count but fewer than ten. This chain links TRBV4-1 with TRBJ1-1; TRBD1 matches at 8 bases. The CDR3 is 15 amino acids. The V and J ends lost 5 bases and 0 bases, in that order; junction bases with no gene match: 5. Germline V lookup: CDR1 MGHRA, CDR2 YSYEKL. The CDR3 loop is CASSIGQGMNTEAFF. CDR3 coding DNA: TGCGCCAGCAGCATCGGACAGGGTATGAACACTGAAGCTTTCTTT.

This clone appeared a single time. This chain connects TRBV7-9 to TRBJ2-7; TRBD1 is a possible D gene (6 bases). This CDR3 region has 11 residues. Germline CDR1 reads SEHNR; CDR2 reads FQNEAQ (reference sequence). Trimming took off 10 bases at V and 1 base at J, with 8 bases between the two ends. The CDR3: CAIDRSYEQYF. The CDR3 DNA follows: TGTGCCATCGACAGGTCCTACGAGCAGTACTTC.

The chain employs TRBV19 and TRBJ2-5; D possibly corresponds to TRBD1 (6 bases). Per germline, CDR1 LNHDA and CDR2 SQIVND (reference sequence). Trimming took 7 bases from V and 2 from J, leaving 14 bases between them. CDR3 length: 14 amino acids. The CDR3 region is CASTPRGGQETQYF. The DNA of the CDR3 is TGTGCCAGTACTCCCAGGGGTGGGCAAGAGACCCAGTACTTC.

CDR3 DNA: TGTGCCAGCACAGGGGGCTTAGGCTACACCTTC. Its translation: CASTGGLGYTF. This chain uses TRBV6-1 with TRBJ1-2; TRBD1 aligns across 8 bases. Per the germline V gene, CDR1 is MNHNS and CDR2 is SASEGT. Trimming cost V 7 bases and J 8 bases; bases outside gene matches: 3. The CDR3 has 11 residues.

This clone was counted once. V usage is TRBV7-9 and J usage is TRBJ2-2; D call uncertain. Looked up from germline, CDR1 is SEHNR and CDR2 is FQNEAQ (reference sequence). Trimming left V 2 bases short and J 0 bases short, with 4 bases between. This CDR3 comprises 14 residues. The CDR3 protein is CASSLYTNTGELFF. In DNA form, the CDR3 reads TGTGCCAGCAGCTTATATACGAACACCGGGGAGCTGTTTTTT.

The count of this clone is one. The DNA of the CDR3 is TGTGCCAGTAGTAACGGAGACGGTTATGGCTACACCTTC. This encodes CASSNGDGYGYTF. The chain uses TRBV19 and TRBJ1-2; D call uncertain. Looked up from germline, CDR1 is LNHDA and CDR2 is SQIVND (reference sequence). V shed 4 bases and J shed 5 bases, with 11 bases lying between them. This CDR3 is 13 amino acids long.

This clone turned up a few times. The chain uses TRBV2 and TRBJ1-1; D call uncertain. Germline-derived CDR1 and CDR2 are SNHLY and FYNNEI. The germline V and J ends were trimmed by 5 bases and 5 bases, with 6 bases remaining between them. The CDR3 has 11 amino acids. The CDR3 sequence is CASSPRTEAFF. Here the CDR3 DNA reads TGTGCCAGCAGTCCTAGAACTGAAGCTTTCTTT.

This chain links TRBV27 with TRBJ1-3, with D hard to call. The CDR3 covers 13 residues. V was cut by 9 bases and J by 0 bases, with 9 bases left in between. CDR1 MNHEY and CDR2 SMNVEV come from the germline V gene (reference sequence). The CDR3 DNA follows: TGTGCCAGTAGACAAAGCTCTGGAAACACCATATATTTT. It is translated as CASRQSSGNTIYF.

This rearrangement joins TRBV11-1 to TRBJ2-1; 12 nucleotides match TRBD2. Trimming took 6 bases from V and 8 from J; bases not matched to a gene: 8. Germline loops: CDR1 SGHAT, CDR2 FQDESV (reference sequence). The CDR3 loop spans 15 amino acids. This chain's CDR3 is CASRDSSGRADEQFF. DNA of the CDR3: TGTGCCAGCAGGGACTCTAGCGGGAGGGCCGATGAGCAGTTCTTC.

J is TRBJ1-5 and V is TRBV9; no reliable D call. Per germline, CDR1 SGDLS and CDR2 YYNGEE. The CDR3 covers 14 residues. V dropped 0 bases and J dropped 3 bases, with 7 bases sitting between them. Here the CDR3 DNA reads TGTGCCAGCAGCGTAGGAGGGTACAATCAGCCCCAGCATTTT. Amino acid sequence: CASSVGGYNQPQHF.

The CDR3 DNA reads as TGTGCCAGCAGACCATCCCAGGGCTCCTACAATGAGCAGTTCTTC. This sequence encodes CASRPSQGSYNEQFF. This rearrangement joins TRBV2 to TRBJ2-1, with a tentative D call TRBD1 (5 bases). V was trimmed by 6 bases and J by 0 bases, leaving 12 bases between them. Per germline, CDR1 SNHLY and CDR2 FYNNEI. The CDR3 extends over 15 amino acids.

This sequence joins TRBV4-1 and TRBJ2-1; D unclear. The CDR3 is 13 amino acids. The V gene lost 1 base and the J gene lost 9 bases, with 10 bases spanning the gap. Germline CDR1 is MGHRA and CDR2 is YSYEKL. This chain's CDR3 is CASSQAALTEQFF. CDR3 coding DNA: TGCGCCAGCAGCCAAGCTGCACTTACTGAGCAGTTCTTC.